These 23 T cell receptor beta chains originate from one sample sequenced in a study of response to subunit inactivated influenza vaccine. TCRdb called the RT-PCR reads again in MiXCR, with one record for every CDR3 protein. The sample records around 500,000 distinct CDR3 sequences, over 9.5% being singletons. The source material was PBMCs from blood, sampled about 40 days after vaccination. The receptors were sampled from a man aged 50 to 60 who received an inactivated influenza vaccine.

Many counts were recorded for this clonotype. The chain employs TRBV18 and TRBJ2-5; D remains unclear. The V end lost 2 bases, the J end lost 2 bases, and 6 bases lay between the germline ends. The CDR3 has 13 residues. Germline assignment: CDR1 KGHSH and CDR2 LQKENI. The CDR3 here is CASSPLQQETQYF. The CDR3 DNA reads TGTGCCAGCTCACCATTACAGCAAGAGACCCAGTACTTC.

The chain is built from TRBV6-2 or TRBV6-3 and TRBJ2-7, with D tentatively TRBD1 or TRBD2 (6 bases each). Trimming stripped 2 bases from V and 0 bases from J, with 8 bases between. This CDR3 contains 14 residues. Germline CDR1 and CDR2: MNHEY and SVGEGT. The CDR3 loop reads CASSYRGASYEQYF. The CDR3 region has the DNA TGTGCCAGCAGTTACAGGGGGGCCTCCTACGAGCAGTACTTC.

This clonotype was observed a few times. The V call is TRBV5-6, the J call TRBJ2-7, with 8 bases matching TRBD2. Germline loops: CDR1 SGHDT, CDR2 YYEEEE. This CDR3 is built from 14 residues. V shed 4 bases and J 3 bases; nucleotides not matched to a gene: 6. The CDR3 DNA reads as TGTGCCAGCAGCCCCGGGACTAGTATCTACGAGCAGTACTTC. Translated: CASSPGTSIYEQYF.

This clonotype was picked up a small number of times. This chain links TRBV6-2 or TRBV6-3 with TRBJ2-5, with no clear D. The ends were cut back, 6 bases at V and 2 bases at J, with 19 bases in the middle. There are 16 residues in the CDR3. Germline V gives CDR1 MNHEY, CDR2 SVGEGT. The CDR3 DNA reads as TGTGCCAGCAGCTCCTCCGAAGGAGCTGGACAAGAGACCCAGTACTTC. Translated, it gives CASSSSEGAGQETQYF.

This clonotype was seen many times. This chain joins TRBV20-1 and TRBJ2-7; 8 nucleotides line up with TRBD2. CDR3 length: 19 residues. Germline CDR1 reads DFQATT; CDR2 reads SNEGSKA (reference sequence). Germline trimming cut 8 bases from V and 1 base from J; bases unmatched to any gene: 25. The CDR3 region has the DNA TGCAGTACGGGGCGGAGCGGGAGTTTGTCCCGGGCGGGGTCCTACGAGCAGTACTTC. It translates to CSTGRSGSLSRAGSYEQYF.

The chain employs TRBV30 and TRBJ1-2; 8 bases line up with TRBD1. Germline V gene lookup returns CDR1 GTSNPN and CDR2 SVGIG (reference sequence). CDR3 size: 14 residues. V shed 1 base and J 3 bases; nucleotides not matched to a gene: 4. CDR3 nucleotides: TGTGCCTGGAGTGCCTACAGGGGGGACTATGGCTACACCTTC. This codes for CAWSAYRGDYGYTF.

The chain's CDR3 is CAIGGSTDTQYF. The CDR3 bases are TGTGCCATCGGAGGCAGCACAGATACGCAGTATTTT. The chain is built from TRBV10-3 and TRBJ2-3; tentative D call: TRBD2 (5 bases). The germline V and J ends were trimmed by 8 bases and 0 bases, with 6 bases remaining between them. The CDR3 is made up of 12 amino acids. The V gene's germline CDR1 is ENHRY and CDR2 SYGVKD.

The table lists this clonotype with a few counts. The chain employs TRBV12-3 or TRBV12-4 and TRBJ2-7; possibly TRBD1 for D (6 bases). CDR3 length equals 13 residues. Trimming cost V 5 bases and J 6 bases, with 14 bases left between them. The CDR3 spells CASSQAGAGEQYF. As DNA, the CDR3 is TGTGCCAGCAGTCAGGCAGGGGCCGGCGAGCAGTACTTC.

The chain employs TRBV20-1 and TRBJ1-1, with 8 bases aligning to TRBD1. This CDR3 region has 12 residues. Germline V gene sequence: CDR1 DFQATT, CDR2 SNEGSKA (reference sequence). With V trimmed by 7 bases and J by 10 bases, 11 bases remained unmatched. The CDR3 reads CSGVPGGLGAFF. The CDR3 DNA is TGCAGTGGAGTGCCAGGGGGCTTGGGAGCTTTCTTT.

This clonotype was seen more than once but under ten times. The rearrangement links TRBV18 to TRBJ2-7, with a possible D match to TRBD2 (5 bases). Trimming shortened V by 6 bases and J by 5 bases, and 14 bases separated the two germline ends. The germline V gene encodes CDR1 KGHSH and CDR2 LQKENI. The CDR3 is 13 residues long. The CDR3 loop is CASSYVEEDEQYF. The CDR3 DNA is TGTGCCAGCTCTTATGTGGAGGAGGACGAGCAGTACTTC.

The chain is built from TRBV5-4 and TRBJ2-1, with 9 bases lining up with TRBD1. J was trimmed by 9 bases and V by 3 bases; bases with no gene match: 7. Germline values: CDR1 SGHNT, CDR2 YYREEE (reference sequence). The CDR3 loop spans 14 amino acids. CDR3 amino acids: CASSSPGQGSEQFF. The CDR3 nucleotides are TGTGCCAGCAGCTCCCCGGGACAGGGCAGTGAGCAGTTCTTC. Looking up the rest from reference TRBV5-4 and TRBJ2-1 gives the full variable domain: ETGVTQSPTHLIKTRGQQVTLRCSSQSGHNTVSWYQQALGQGPQFIFQYYREEENGRGNFPPRFSGLQFPNYSSELNVNALELDDSALYLCASSSPGQGSEQFFGPGTRLTVL.

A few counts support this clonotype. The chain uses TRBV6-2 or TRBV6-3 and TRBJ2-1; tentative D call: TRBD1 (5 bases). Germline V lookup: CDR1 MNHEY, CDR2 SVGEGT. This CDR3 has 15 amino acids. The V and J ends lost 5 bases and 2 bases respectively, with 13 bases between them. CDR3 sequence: CASSAPPGTYNEQFF. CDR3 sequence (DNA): TGTGCCAGCAGTGCACCCCCAGGGACCTACAATGAGCAGTTCTTC.

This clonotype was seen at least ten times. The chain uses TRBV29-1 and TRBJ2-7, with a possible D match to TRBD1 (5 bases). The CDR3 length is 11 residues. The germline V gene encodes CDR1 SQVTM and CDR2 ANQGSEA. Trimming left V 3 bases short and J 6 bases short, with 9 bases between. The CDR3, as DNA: TGCAGCGTTGATGAAGGGGCCGAGCAGTACTTC. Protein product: CSVDEGAEQYF.

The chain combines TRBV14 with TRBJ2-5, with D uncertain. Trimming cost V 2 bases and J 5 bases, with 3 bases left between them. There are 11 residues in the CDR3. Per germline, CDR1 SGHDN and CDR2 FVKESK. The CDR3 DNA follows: TGTGCCAGCAGCCAATTTGAGACCCAGTACTTC. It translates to CASSQFETQYF.

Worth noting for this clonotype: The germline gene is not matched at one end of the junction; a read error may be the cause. CDR3: CATSTDTEAFF. The CDR3 nucleotides read TGTGCCACCAGCACCGACACGGAAGCTTTCTTT. The gene calls are TRBV15 and TRBJ1-1; D is unclear. The CDR3 is made up of 11 amino acids. The V gene's germline CDR1 is LNHNV and CDR2 YYDKDF (reference sequence). Complete variable domain (other parts from reference TRBV15 and TRBJ1-1): DAMVIQNPRYQVTQFGKPVTLSCSQTLNHNVMYWYQQKSSQAPKLLFHYYDKDFNNEADTPDNFQSRRPNTSFCFLDIRSPGLGDTAMYLCATSTDTEAFFGQGTRLTVV.

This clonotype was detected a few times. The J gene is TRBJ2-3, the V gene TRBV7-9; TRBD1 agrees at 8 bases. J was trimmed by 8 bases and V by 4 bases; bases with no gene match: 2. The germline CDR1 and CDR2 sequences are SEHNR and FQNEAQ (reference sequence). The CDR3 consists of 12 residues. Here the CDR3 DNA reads TGTGCCAGCAGCTCGACAGGGGTTACGCAGTATTTT. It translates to CASSSTGVTQYF.

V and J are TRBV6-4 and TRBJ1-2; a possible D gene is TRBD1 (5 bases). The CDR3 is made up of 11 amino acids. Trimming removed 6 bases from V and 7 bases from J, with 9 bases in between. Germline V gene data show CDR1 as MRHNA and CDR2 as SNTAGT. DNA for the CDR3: TGTGCCAGCAGCCAGGGCGCTGGCTACACCTTC. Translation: CASSQGAGYTF.

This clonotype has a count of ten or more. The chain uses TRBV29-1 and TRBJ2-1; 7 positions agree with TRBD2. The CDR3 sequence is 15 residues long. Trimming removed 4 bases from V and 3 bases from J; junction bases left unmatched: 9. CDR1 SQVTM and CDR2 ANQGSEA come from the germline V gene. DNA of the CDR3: TGCAGCGTTGGATCGGATAGCGGGCTCTACAATGAGCAGTTCTTC. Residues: CSVGSDSGLYNEQFF.

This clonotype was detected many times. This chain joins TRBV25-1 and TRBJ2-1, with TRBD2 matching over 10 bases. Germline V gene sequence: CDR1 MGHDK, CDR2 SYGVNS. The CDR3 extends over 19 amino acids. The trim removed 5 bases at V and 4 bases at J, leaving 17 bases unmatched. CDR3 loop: CASSSVAGGPETPYNEQFF. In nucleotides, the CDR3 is TGTGCCAGCAGTTCCGTAGCGGGAGGCCCAGAGACCCCATACAATGAGCAGTTCTTC. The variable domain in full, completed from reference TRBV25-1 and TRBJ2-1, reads EADIYQTPRYLVIGTGKKITLECSQTMGHDKMYWYQQDPGMELHLIHYSYGVNSTEKGDLSSESTVSRIRTEHFPLTLESARPSHTSQYLCASSSVAGGPETPYNEQFFGPGTRLTVL.

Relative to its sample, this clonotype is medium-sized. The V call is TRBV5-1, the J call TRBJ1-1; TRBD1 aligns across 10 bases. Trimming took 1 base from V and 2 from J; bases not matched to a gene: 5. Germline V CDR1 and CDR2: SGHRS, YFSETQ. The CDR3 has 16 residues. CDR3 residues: CASSLTGTGDNTEAFF. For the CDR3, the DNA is TGCGCCAGCAGCTTGACCGGGACAGGGGATAACACTGAAGCTTTCTTT.

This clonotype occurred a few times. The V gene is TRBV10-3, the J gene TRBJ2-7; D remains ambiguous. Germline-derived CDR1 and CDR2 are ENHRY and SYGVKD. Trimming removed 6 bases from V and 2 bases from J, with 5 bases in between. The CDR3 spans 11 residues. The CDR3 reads CAIRNTYEQYF. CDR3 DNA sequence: TGTGCCATCAGAAACACCTACGAGCAGTACTTC.

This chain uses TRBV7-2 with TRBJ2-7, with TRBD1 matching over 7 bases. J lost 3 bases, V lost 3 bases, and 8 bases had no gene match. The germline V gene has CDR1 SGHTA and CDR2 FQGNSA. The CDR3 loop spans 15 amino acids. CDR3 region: CASSFLQGVNYEQYF. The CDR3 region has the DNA TGTGCCAGCAGCTTTCTCCAGGGGGTAAACTACGAGCAGTACTTC.

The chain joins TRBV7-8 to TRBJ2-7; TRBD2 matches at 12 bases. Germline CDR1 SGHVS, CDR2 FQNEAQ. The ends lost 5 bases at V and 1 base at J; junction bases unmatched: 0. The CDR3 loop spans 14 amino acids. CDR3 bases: TGTGCCAGCAGCACTAGCGGGAGGTCCTACGAGCAGTACTTC. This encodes CASSTSGRSYEQYF.